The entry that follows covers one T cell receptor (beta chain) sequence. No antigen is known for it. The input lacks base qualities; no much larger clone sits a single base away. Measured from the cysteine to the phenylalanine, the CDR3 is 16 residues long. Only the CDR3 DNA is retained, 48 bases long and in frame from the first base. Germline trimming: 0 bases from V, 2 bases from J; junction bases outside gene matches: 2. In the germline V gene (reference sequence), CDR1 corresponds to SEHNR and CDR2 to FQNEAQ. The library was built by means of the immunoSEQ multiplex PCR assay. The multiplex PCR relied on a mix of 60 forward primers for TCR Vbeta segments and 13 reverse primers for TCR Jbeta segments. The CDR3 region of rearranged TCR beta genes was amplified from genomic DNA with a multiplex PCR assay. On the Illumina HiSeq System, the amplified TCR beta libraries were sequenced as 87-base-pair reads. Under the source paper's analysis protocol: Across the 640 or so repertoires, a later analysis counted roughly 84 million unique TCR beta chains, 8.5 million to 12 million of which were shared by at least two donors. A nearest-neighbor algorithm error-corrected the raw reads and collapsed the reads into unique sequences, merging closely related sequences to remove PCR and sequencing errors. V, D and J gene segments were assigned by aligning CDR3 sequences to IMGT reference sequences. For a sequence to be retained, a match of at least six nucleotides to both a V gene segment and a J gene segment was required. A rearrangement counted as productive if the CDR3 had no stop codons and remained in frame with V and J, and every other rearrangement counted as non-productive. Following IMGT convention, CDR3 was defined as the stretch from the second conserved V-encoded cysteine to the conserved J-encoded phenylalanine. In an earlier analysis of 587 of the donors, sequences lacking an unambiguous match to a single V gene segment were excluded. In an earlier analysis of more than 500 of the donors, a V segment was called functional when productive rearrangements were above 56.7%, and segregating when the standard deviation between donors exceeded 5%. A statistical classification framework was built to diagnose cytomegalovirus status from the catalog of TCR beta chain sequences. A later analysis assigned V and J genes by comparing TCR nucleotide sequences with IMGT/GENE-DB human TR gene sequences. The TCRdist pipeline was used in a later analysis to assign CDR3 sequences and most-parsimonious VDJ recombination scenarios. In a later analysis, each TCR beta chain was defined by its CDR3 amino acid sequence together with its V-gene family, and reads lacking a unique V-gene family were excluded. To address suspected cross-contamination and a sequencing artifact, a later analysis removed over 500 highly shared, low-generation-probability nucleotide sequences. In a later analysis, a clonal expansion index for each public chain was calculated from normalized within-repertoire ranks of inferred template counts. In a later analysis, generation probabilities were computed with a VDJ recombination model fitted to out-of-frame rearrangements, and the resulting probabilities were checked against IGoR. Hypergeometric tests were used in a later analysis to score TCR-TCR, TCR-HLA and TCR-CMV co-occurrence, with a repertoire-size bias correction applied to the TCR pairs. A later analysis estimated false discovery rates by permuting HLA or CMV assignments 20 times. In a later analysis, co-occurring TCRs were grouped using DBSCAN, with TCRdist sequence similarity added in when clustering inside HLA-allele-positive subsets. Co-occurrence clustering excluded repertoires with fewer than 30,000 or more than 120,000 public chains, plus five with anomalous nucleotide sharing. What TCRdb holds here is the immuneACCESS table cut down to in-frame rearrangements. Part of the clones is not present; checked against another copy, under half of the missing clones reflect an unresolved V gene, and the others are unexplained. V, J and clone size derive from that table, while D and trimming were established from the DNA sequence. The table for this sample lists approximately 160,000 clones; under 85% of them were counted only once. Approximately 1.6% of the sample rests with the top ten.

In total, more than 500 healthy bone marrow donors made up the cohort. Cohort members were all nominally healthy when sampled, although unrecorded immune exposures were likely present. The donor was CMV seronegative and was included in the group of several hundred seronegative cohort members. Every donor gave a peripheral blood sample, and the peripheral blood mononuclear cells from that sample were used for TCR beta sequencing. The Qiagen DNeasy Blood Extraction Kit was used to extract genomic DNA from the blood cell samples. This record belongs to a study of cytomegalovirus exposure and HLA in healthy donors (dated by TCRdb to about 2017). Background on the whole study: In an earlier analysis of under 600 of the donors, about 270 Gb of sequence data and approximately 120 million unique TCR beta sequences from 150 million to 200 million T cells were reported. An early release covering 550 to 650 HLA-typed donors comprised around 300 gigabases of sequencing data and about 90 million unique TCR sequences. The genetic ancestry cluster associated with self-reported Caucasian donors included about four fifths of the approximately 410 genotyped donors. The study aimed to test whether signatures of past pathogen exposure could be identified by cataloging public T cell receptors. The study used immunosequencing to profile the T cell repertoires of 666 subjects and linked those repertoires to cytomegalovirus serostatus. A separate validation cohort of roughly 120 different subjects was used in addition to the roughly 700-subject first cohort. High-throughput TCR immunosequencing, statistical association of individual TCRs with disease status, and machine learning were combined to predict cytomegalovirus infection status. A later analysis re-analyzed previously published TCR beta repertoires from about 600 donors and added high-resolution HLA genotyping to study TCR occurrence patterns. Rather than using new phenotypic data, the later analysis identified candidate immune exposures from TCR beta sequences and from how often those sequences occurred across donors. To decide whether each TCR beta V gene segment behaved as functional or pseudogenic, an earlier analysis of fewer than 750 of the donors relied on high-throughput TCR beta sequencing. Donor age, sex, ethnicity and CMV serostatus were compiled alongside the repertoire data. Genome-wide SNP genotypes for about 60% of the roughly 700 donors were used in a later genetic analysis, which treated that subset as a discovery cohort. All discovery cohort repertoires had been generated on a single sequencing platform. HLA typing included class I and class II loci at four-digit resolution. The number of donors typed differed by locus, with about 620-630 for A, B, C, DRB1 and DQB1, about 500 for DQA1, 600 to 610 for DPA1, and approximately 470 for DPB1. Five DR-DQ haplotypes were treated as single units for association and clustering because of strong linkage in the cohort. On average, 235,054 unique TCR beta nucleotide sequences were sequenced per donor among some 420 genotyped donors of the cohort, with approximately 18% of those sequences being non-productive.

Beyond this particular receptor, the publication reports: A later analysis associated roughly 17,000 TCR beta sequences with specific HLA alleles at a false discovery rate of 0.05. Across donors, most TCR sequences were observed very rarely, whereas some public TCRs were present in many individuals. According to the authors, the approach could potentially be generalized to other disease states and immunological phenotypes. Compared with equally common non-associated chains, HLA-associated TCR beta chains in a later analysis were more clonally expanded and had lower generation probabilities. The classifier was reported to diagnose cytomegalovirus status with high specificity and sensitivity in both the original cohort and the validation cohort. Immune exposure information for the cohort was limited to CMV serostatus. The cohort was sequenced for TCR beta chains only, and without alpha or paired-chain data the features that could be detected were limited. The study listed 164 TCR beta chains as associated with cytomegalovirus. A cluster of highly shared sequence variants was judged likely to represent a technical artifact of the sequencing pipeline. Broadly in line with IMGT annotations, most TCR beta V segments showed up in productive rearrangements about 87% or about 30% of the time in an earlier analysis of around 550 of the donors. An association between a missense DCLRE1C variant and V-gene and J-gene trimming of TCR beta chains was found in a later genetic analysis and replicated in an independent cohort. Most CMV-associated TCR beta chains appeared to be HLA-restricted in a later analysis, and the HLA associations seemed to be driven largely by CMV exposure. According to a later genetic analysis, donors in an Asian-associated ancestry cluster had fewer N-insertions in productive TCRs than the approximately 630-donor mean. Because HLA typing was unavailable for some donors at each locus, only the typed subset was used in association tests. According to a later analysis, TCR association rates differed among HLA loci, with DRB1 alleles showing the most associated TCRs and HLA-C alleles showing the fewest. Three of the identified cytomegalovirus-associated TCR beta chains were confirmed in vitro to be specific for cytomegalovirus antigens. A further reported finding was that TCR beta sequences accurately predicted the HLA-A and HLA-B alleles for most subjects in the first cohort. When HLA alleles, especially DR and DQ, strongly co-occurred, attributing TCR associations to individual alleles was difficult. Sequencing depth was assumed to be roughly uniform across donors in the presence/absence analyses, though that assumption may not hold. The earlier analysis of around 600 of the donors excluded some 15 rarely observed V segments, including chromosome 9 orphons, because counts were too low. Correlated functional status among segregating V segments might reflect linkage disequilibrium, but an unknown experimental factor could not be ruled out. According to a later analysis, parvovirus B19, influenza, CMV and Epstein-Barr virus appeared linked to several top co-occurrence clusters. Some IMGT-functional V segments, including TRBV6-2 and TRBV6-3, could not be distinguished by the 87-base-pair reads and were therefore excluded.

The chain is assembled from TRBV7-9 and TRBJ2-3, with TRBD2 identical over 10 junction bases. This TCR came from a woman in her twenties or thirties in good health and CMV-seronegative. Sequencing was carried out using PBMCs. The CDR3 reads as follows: CASSLATSGVTDTQYF. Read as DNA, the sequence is TGTGCCAGCAGCTTAGCCACTAGCGGGGTCACAGATACGCAGTATTTT. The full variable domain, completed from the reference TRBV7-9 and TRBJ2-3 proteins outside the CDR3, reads DTGVSQNPRHKITKRGQNVTFRCDPISEHNRLYWYRQTLGQGPEFLTYFQNEAQLEKSRLLSDRFSAERPKGSFSTLEIQRTEQGDSAMYLCASSLATSGVTDTQYFGPGTRLTVL.